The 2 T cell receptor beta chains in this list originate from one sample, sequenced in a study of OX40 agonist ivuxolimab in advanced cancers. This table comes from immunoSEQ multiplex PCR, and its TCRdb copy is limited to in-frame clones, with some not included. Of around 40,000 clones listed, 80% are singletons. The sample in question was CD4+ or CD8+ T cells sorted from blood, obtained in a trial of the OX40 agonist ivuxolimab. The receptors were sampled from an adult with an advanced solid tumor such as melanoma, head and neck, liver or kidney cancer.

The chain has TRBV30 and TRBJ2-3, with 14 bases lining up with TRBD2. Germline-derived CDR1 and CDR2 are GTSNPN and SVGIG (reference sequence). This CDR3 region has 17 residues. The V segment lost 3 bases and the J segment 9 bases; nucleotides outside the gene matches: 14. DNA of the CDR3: TGTGCCTGGAGGAGACAGGGGACAGGACTAGCGGGAGGCACGCAGTATTTT. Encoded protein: CAWRRQGTGLAGGTQYF.

The CDR3 DNA is TGTGCCAGCAGCCAAGTACGGGGCCTGACGCAGTATTTT. Encoded protein: CASSQVRGLTQYF. The V and J genes are TRBV14 and TRBJ2-3; either TRBD1 or TRBD2 may supply D (5 bases each). The CDR3 contains 13 residues. V shed 1 base and J shed 9 bases, with 11 bases lying between them. Germline CDR1 and CDR2: SGHDN and FVKESK. Full variable domain (rest looked up from reference TRBV14 and TRBJ2-3): EAGVTQFPSHSVIEKGQTVTLRCDPISGHDNLYWYRRVMGKEIKFLLHFVKESKQDESGMPNNRFLAERTGGTYSTLKVQPAELEDSGVYFCASSQVRGLTQYFGPGTRLTVL.